Following are 13 T cell receptor beta chains from one sample sequenced in a study of blood T cell repertoires in COVID-19. Profiling relied on immunoSEQ multiplex PCR, and the TCRdb table lists in-frame clones only, not all of them. In the table there are about 250,000 clones, approximately 79% of which are singletons. Sequencing was carried out using peripheral blood. The receptors derive from a woman aged 40 to 49 with active or convalescent COVID-19.

This clone has a single count. The chain links TRBV5-5 to TRBJ1-2; TRBD1 might be the D (6 bases). The CDR3 runs to 16 residues. The germline V gene has CDR1 SGHKS and CDR2 YYEKEE (reference sequence). Trimming shortened V by 0 bases and J by 7 bases, and 19 bases separated the two germline ends. The DNA of the CDR3 is TGTGCCAGCAGCTTGGTAGCCGGGACAAATATGGTTGGCTACACCTTC. Protein: CASSLVAGTNMVGYTF.

The rearrangement joins TRBV13 to TRBJ2-7, with 8 nucleotides matching TRBD1. CDR3 size: 16 residues. The germline V gene encodes CDR1 PRHDT and CDR2 FYEKMQ (reference sequence). V shed 4 bases and J 1 base; nucleotides not matched to a gene: 9. The CDR3 sequence is CASSSINRGKSYEQYF. DNA of the CDR3: TGTGCCAGCAGCTCGATTAACAGGGGGAAATCCTACGAGCAGTACTTC.

The CDR3 nucleotides are TGTGCCAGTAGTATCACGGTAACTTTCACAGATACGCAGTATTTT. It specifies CASSITVTFTDTQYF. The chain is built from TRBV19 and TRBJ2-3, with no clear D. Trimming pared 3 bases from V and 2 bases from J, leaving 12 bases between. This CDR3 is 15 amino acids long. Germline loops: CDR1 LNHDA, CDR2 SQIVND (reference sequence).

The CDR3 nucleotides read TGTGCCAGCAGCGTAGAACACCAGGGGACACCCCTCCACTTT. Residues: CASSVEHQGTPLHF. The chain combines TRBV9 with TRBJ1-6, with a possible D match to TRBD1 (6 bases). The CDR3 consists of 14 residues. V was shortened by 0 bases and J by 11 bases, with 12 bases between the two germline ends. Germline values: CDR1 SGDLS, CDR2 YYNGEE.

J is TRBJ2-2 and V is TRBV29-1; 10 positions agree with TRBD1. Germline lookup yields CDR1 SQVTM and CDR2 ANQGSEA. This CDR3 region has 14 residues. J was trimmed by 7 bases and V by 4 bases; bases with no gene match: 6. CDR3 sequence reads: CSVGGQGSIGELFF. CDR3 DNA sequence: TGCAGCGTTGGGGGACAGGGGAGTATCGGGGAGCTGTTTTTT.

The chain combines TRBV19 with TRBJ2-2, with 7 bases lining up with TRBD1. The CDR3 has 15 residues. The junction had 1 base not matched to a gene; V was cut back by 3 bases and J by 0 bases. From germline, CDR1 is LNHDA and CDR2 SQIVND (reference sequence). Written as DNA, the CDR3 is TGTGCCAGTAGTATGCAGGGGGCGAACACCGGGGAGCTGTTTTTT. Translated: CASSMQGANTGELFF.

The chain recombines TRBV11-2 with TRBJ2-3, with D hard to call. The CDR3 is 14 residues long. Trimming removed 1 base from V and 1 base from J, with 6 bases in between. Per the germline V gene, CDR1 is SGHAT and CDR2 is FQNNGV. The CDR3 DNA sequence: TGTGCCAGCAGCTTAGGCCCAGGCACAGATACGCAGTATTTT. Protein: CASSLGPGTDTQYF.

This clone appeared a few times. The same CDR3 can be traced to other DNA sequences in this sample. The V and J genes are TRBV3-1 (or the pseudogene TRBV3-2) and TRBJ1-2; maybe TRBD1 (6 bases). Germline V CDR1 and CDR2: LGHDT, YNNKEL (reference sequence). There are 16 residues in the CDR3. Trimming shortened V by 1 base and J by 0 bases, and 12 bases separated the two germline ends. CDR3 nucleotides: TGTGCCAGCAGCCAAGGGTACAGGGAAACTAACTATGGCTACACCTTC. It yields the protein CASSQGYRETNYGYTF.

This rearrangement joins TRBV15 to TRBJ1-5; D is unclear. Germline lookup yields CDR1 LNHNV and CDR2 YYDKDF (reference sequence). V lost 0 bases and J 1 base, leaving 10 bases between the germline ends. This CDR3 has 16 residues. The CDR3 is CATSRDSGISNQPQHF. The DNA of the CDR3 is TGTGCCACCAGCAGAGATTCCGGGATCAGCAATCAGCCCCAGCATTTT.

The genes are TRBV30 and TRBJ1-6; D possibly corresponds to TRBD1 (5 bases). There are 13 residues in the CDR3. Looked up from germline, CDR1 is GTSNPN and CDR2 is SVGIG (reference sequence). Trimming shortened V by 4 bases and J by 10 bases, and 14 bases separated the two germline ends. The CDR3 sequence: CAWMGREASPLHF. The CDR3, as DNA: TGTGCCTGGATGGGCAGGGAAGCGTCACCCCTCCACTTT. The full variable domain, completed using reference TRBV30 and TRBJ1-6, is SQTIHQWPATLVQPVGSPLSLECTVEGTSNPNLYWYRQAAGRGLQLLFYSVGIGQISSEVPQNLSASRPQDRQFILSSKKLLLSDSGFYLCAWMGREASPLHFGNGTRLTVT.

V gene TRBV7-2 combines with J gene TRBJ2-7; D gene ambiguous. Trimming left V 5 bases short and J 5 bases short, with 13 bases between. Germline V gives CDR1 SGHTA, CDR2 FQGNSA. This CDR3 spans 13 amino acids. CDR3 coding DNA: TGTGCCAGCAGCACTACCTACCGGGACGAGCAGTACTTC. Protein sequence: CASSTTYRDEQYF. The full variable domain, rest sourced from reference TRBV7-2 and TRBJ2-7, is GAGVSQSPSNKVTEKGKDVELRCDPISGHTALYWYRQSLGQGLEFLIYFQGNSAPDKSGLPSDRFSAERTGGSVSTLTIQRTQQEDSAVYLCASSTTYRDEQYFGPGTRLTVT.

V and J are TRBV10-1 and TRBJ1-1; the D is unclear. With 4 bases removed from V and 0 bases from J, the gap between germline ends came to 9 bases. The CDR3 runs to 14 residues. CDR1 and CDR2 (germline): WNHNN, SYGVQD (reference sequence). CDR3 sequence: CASSASGMNTEAFF. CDR3 sequence (DNA): TGCGCCAGCAGTGCCTCTGGCATGAACACTGAAGCTTTCTTT.

The chain is built from TRBV5-6 and TRBJ2-1, with 8 bases aligning to TRBD1. Germline V gives CDR1 SGHDT, CDR2 YYEEEE. After removal of 4 bases from V and 0 bases from J, the junction contained 12 bases not matched to a gene. This CDR3 comprises 18 residues. CDR3 nucleotide sequence: TGTGCCAGCAGCCGCGACAGGGGAATCTTGAGCTCCTACAATGAGCAGTTCTTC. This codes for CASSRDRGILSSYNEQFF.